This entry lists 27 T cell receptor beta chains sequenced from one sample in a study of blood T cells in healthy people across ages. Primed by a sample-barcoded 5' primer and a J-beta primer mix, a second PCR proceeded for 7 to 11 cycles. TCRdb analysed the 5' RACE reads with MiXCR anew, one entry per CDR3 protein. The table has some 1.7 million distinct CDR3 sequences, approximately 30% seen once. Input material: blood. The receptors were sampled from a woman younger than 45 in good health.

This chain connects TRBV7-9 to TRBJ2-4; possibly TRBD2 for D (6 bases). There are 14 residues in the CDR3. The germline V gene has CDR1 SEHNR and CDR2 FQNEAQ (reference sequence). The V gene lost 5 bases and the J gene lost 2 bases, with 10 bases spanning the gap. In nucleotides, the CDR3 is TGTGCCAGCAGCCGGGCGGGGACCAAAAACATTCAGTACTTC. This sequence encodes CASSRAGTKNIQYF.

This clonotype has just a few counts. The rearrangement joins TRBV3-1 to TRBJ2-1; the match to TRBD2 covers 8 bases. Trimming cost V 4 bases and J 8 bases; bases outside gene matches: 7. Germline values: CDR1 LGHDT, CDR2 YNNKEL (reference sequence). This CDR3 is 14 amino acids long. CDR3 loop: CASSRETSVYEQFF. CDR3 coding DNA: TGTGCCAGCAGCCGCGAGACTAGCGTCTATGAGCAGTTCTTC.

This clonotype was found a few times. The chain recombines TRBV7-6 with TRBJ2-1; 7 bases fit TRBD1. The junction had 10 bases not matched to a gene; V was cut back by 3 bases and J by 5 bases. CDR3 size: 16 residues. The germline CDR1 and CDR2 sequences are SGHVS and FNYEAQ. The CDR3 loop is CASSFGYGTEHNEQFF. CDR3 coding DNA: TGTGCCAGCAGCTTCGGTTACGGGACAGAGCACAATGAGCAGTTCTTC. The full variable domain, rest sourced from reference TRBV7-6 and TRBJ2-1, is GAGVSQSPRYKVTKRGQDVALRCDPISGHVSLYWYRQALGQGPEFLTYFNYEAQQDKSGLPNDRFSAERPEGSISTLTIQRTEQRDSAMYRCASSFGYGTEHNEQFFGPGTRLTVL.

This rearrangement joins TRBV2 to TRBJ2-3; D gene ambiguous. The V end was cut by 4 bases, the J end by 13 bases, with 18 bases between. This CDR3 has 13 residues. In germline, CDR1 is SNHLY, CDR2 FYNNEI. CDR3 in amino acids: CASSVRESGLKYF. The CDR3 nucleotides are TGTGCCAGCAGTGTGAGAGAAAGTGGGTTGAAGTATTTT.

This clonotype was counted only a few times. This chain links TRBV5-1 with TRBJ2-1; D is unresolved. Germline V gives CDR1 SGHRS, CDR2 YFSETQ. V was pared by 5 bases and J by 0 bases, with 15 bases between. The length of the CDR3 is 16 residues. CDR3 amino acids: CASSQVSVNSYNEQFF. The DNA for the CDR3 is TGCGCCAGCAGTCAAGTGAGCGTGAACTCCTACAATGAGCAGTTCTTC.

This clonotype was detected only a few times. The chain employs TRBV10-3 and TRBJ1-1, with D unclear. CDR1 and CDR2 from the germline V gene are ENHRY and SYGVKD. This CDR3 has 11 amino acids. V lost 6 bases, J lost 5 bases, and 7 bases lay in between. This CDR3 is CAISEFTEAFF. The DNA for the CDR3 is TGTGCCATCAGCGAATTTACTGAAGCTTTCTTT.

With regard to this clonotype: Just one base apart from a much larger clone, this may be a read error. The chain has TRBV10-3 and TRBJ1-6; D not resolved. The germline V gene encodes CDR1 ENHRY and CDR2 SYGVKD. The CDR3 contains 13 residues. V shed 6 bases and J shed 9 bases, with 12 bases lying between them. CDR3 coding DNA: TGTGCCATCAGCGACTTGATCAGTTCACCCCTCCACTTT. Its translation: CAISDLISSPLHF.

This clonotype appeared many times. The chain has TRBV20-1 and TRBJ1-6; weak D call: TRBD1 (5 bases). CDR3 size: 13 residues. Trimming shortened V by 6 bases and J by 6 bases, and 12 bases separated the two germline ends. CDR1 and CDR2 from the germline V gene are DFQATT and SNEGSKA (reference sequence). The CDR3 region is CSANRDPNSPLHF. In DNA form, the CDR3 reads TGCAGTGCCAACCGGGACCCTAATTCACCCCTCCACTTT.

In DNA form, the CDR3 reads TGTGCCAGCAGCATCGGGGGGATCGGCAATCAGCCCCAGCATTTT. Its protein product is CASSIGGIGNQPQHF. The chain has TRBV5-4 and TRBJ1-5; perhaps TRBD1 as D (5 bases). The CDR3 length is 15 residues. Germline V gene sequence: CDR1 SGHNT, CDR2 YYREEE (reference sequence). V gave up 4 bases and J gave up 2 bases, with 13 bases separating them.

This clonotype was seen a handful of times. This chain joins TRBV2 and TRBJ1-4, with D maybe TRBD1 (5 bases). Germline loops: CDR1 SNHLY, CDR2 FYNNEI. V lost 4 bases and J lost 5, with 5 bases in between. The CDR3 covers 12 residues. CDR3 amino acids: CASSGQNEKLFF. The CDR3 nucleotides read TGTGCCAGCAGTGGACAGAATGAAAAACTGTTTTTT. Combining the CDR3 with reference TRBV2 and TRBJ1-4 gives the whole variable domain EPEVTQTPSHQVTQMGQEVILRCVPISNHLYFYWYRQILGQKVEFLVSFYNNEISEKSEIFDDQFSVERPDGSNFTLKIRSTKLEDSAMYFCASSGQNEKLFFGSGTQLSVL.

A few counts support this clonotype. The chain is built from TRBV12-3 or TRBV12-4 and TRBJ2-5; TRBD2 is a possible D gene (6 bases). The CDR3 extends over 18 amino acids. The V end was cut by 1 base, the J end by 7 bases, with 25 bases between. The CDR3 DNA reads as TGTGCCAGCAGTTTAGGCCACCCGGCATCGGGAGTTTTTGGGACCCAGTACTTC. Translated, it gives CASSLGHPASGVFGTQYF.

The sample holds a few counts of this clonotype. This rearrangement joins TRBV20-1 to TRBJ1-2; D is uncertain. The CDR3 consists of 8 residues. The germline CDR1 and CDR2 sequences are DFQATT and SNEGSKA (reference sequence). Deletions cut 8 bases from V and 7 bases from J, with 5 bases between. The CDR3 protein is CSLGGYTF. As DNA, the CDR3 is TGCAGTTTGGGTGGCTACACCTTC.

The rearrangement links TRBV6-1 to TRBJ1-1; 7 bases line up with TRBD1. CDR1 MNHNS and CDR2 SASEGT come from the germline V gene. This CDR3 has 15 residues. V was clipped by 2 bases and J by 6 bases; unmatched bases: 9. CDR3 DNA sequence: TGTGCCAGCAGTGAATTCGTGGCAGGGGGGCCTGAAGCTTTCTTT. Protein sequence: CASSEFVAGGPEAFF.

This clonotype was detected only a few times. Relative to the germline gene, one junction end is altered; a read error may explain this. The rearrangement uses TRBV20-1 and TRBJ2-3, with TRBD1 matching over 8 bases. Germline values: CDR1 DFQATT, CDR2 SNEGSKA (reference sequence). This CDR3 comprises 13 residues. This CDR3 is CSARGQDTGTQYF. As DNA, the CDR3 is TGCAGTGCTAGGGGACAGGACACAGGTACGCAGTATTTT.

This clonotype has just a few counts. V is TRBV7-2 and J is TRBJ2-1; D remains ambiguous. The CDR3 extends over 11 amino acids. Trimming left V 1 base short and J 13 bases short, with 8 bases between. Per the germline V gene, CDR1 is SGHTA and CDR2 is FQGNSA. The CDR3 DNA is TGTGCCAGCAGCTTAGTGGGCAGACAGTTCTTC. Translated: CASSLVGRQFF.

In this sample, this clonotype turned up many times. The V and J genes are TRBV6-6 and TRBJ2-7; D is perhaps TRBD1 (5 bases). The CDR3 has 14 amino acids. Germline CDR1 reads MNHNY; CDR2 reads SVGAGI (reference sequence). V was trimmed by 6 bases and J by 0 bases, leaving 12 bases between them. This CDR3 is CASSPQGNSYEQYF. The CDR3 nucleotides are TGTGCCAGCAGCCCCCAGGGAAACTCCTACGAGCAGTACTTC.

This clonotype was observed many times. V gene TRBV27 combines with J gene TRBJ2-1, with D possibly being TRBD1 or TRBD2 (5 bases each). Germline-derived CDR1 and CDR2 are MNHEY and SMNVEV (reference sequence). V lost 5 bases to trimming and J lost 5 bases, with 13 bases between them. This CDR3 contains 14 residues. CDR3 sequence (DNA): TGTGCCAGCAGTCTCCGGGACGACAACAATGAGCAGTTCTTC. Encoded protein: CASSLRDDNNEQFF.

This clonotype was recorded at least ten times. The rearrangement uses TRBV6-2 or TRBV6-3 and TRBJ2-4; no definite D call. Trimming cost V 4 bases and J 10 bases, with 8 bases left between them. CDR3 length: 11 amino acids. Looked up from germline, CDR1 is MNHEY and CDR2 is SVGEGT. The CDR3 DNA follows: TGTGCCAGCAGTTTGGCGAGTATTCAGTACTTC. This encodes CASSLASIQYF.

This sequence joins TRBV7-9 and TRBJ2-5, with 10 bases identical to TRBD2. After removal of 5 bases from V and 3 bases from J, the junction contained 9 bases not matched to a gene. Germline CDR1 and CDR2: SEHNR and FQNEAQ (reference sequence). The CDR3 sequence is 16 residues long. CDR3 nucleotides: TGTGCCAGCAGCCAAAACTCTCTAGCGGGGGAAGAGACCCAGTACTTC. Protein product: CASSQNSLAGEETQYF.

This clonotype occurred a few times. The chain joins TRBV7-2 to TRBJ2-7; D not resolved. Between the trimmed V and J ends, which lost 4 bases and 3 bases, there was a span of 10 bases. Germline V gives CDR1 SGHTA, CDR2 FQGNSA. The CDR3 sequence is 13 residues long. CDR3 coding DNA: TGTGCCAGCAGCTCCAGGAGCCGCTACGAGCAGTACTTC. It specifies CASSSRSRYEQYF.

The genes are TRBV29-1 and TRBJ1-1; 9 bases align to TRBD1. The CDR3 has 13 residues. The germline gives CDR1 SQVTM, CDR2 ANQGSEA. Trimming cost V 7 bases and J 4 bases; bases outside gene matches: 7. CDR3 sequence: CSAVTGGSTEAFF. CDR3 coding DNA: TGCAGCGCAGTGACAGGGGGTAGCACTGAAGCTTTCTTT.

Concerning this clonotype itself: This may be a read error, as it is one base from a much larger clone. The chain employs TRBV7-2 and TRBJ2-7, with 8 bases fitting TRBD1. The J call is doubtful: the DNA matches TRBJ2-5 better. Per germline, CDR1 SGHTA and CDR2 FQGNSA. This CDR3 is 13 amino acids long. The CDR3 coding sequence is TGTGCCAACAGGGGGGACGGTAAAGAGACCCAGTACTTC. Its translation: CANRGDGKETQYF.

The rearrangement joins TRBV7-9 to TRBJ2-1; TRBD1 agrees at 9 bases. J lost 2 bases, V lost 7 bases, and 6 bases had no gene match. Germline assignment: CDR1 SEHNR and CDR2 FQNEAQ (reference sequence). This CDR3 contains 15 residues. The CDR3 DNA sequence: TGTGCCAGCACCTCGACAGGGGGTCCCTACAATGAGCAGTTCTTC. Its translation: CASTSTGGPYNEQFF.

This clonotype was seen at least ten times. The chain carries TRBV7-9 and TRBJ2-7, with 8 bases identical to TRBD2. The CDR3 is 15 amino acids. After removal of 9 bases from V and 0 bases from J, the junction contained 10 bases not matched to a gene. In germline, CDR1 is SEHNR, CDR2 FQNEAQ (reference sequence). Here the CDR3 reads CASTGGAIASYEQYF. The CDR3 nucleotides read TGTGCCAGTACCGGGGGGGCTATAGCCTCCTACGAGCAGTACTTC.

This clonotype was detected only a few times. The chain employs TRBV27 and TRBJ2-2; D possibly corresponds to TRBD1 (6 bases). The CDR3 spans 18 residues. Trimming stripped 4 bases from V and 1 base from J, with 19 bases between. CDR1 MNHEY and CDR2 SMNVEV come from the germline V gene (reference sequence). The CDR3 DNA is TGTGCCAGCAGTTCACTTATCTTACGGGACAAGAACACCGGGGAGCTGTTTTTT. Protein product: CASSSLILRDKNTGELFF.

This clonotype occurred a few times. This chain uses TRBV2 with TRBJ2-1; 8 bases line up with TRBD2. The J call is doubtful: the DNA matches TRBJ2-7 better. The CDR3 runs 15 residues. Germline CDR1 SNHLY, CDR2 FYNNEI. The CDR3 DNA reads as TGTGCCAGCAGTACGAGCGGGAGCTCCTACAATGAGCAGTACTTC. As protein: CASSTSGSSYNEQYF.

The chain is built from TRBV24-1 and TRBJ2-1; 9 positions agree with TRBD2. This CDR3 region has 15 residues. Germline V CDR1 and CDR2: KGHDR, SFDVKD. V was clipped by 2 bases and J by 5 bases; unmatched bases: 3. DNA for the CDR3: TGTGCCACCAGTGATTCCGCTAGCGGGAACAATGAGCAGTTCTTC. It translates to CATSDSASGNNEQFF.